A selection of T cell receptor beta chains follows, all from one sample in a study of T cell repertoires in ileal Crohn's disease. TCRdb's copy holds only in-frame clones and misses some; the assay was immunoSEQ multiplex PCR. The repertoire holds around 5,700 clones, with roughly 87% as singletons. Sample: ileal tissue. The receptors come from an adult with Crohn's disease. Each CDR3 is given without its conserved first and last residue. Each record gives: J gene, V gene, CDR3 protein.

j_call: TRBJ1-1; v_call: TRBV28; cdr3_aa: ASSPPVFTEAF
j_call: TRBJ2-1; v_call: TRBV4-3; cdr3_aa: ASSRGGASTNEQF
j_call: TRBJ1-1; v_call: TRBV30; cdr3_aa: AWGTGSWTEAF
j_call: TRBJ2-3; v_call: TRBV7-9; cdr3_aa: ASSSGRGTDTQY
j_call: TRBJ2-3; v_call: TRBV5-1; cdr3_aa: ASSPPWPGGRNTQY
j_call: TRBJ2-1; v_call: TRBV7-8; cdr3_aa: ASSTSGLAGGAYEQF
j_call: TRBJ2-7; v_call: TRBV27; cdr3_aa: ASRQGLAGSIYEQY
j_call: TRBJ2-5; v_call: TRBV6-1; cdr3_aa: ASSSGFGTQY
j_call: TRBJ1-1; v_call: TRBV11-1; cdr3_aa: ASCPRQDTEAF
j_call: TRBJ2-5; v_call: TRBV7-6; cdr3_aa: ASSLQLQETQY
j_call: TRBJ2-1; v_call: TRBV21-1; cdr3_aa: ASSKVKTSGGVNEQF
j_call: TRBJ1-4; v_call: TRBV30; cdr3_aa: AWSGAAGHFQKLF
j_call: TRBJ2-1; v_call: TRBV5-4; cdr3_aa: ASSGRDRDEQF
j_call: TRBJ2-3; v_call: TRBV30; cdr3_aa: AWSWGPTVFTDTQY
j_call: TRBJ1-4; v_call: TRBV27; cdr3_aa: ASSFAGGNEKLF
j_call: TRBJ1-2; v_call: TRBV19; cdr3_aa: ASRTGTNYGYT
j_call: TRBJ1-2; v_call: TRBV28; cdr3_aa: ASSKRQGTWGNYGYT
j_call: TRBJ1-3; v_call: TRBV11-2; cdr3_aa: ASSLRPPGEAGNTIY
j_call: TRBJ1-4; v_call: TRBV2; cdr3_aa: ASTLAGTGEKLF
j_call: TRBJ2-7; v_call: TRBV28; cdr3_aa: ASLRQPREQY
j_call: TRBJ1-2; v_call: TRBV7-9; cdr3_aa: ASSPDRGRTFYAGYT
j_call: TRBJ2-7; v_call: TRBV7-8; cdr3_aa: ASSLIGDYEQY
j_call: TRBJ1-5; v_call: TRBV27; cdr3_aa: ASSLFGMGSNQPQH
j_call: TRBJ2-7; v_call: TRBV19; cdr3_aa: ASSADSSYEQY
j_call: -; v_call: TRBV5-5; cdr3_aa: ASSRTTGAEQY
j_call: TRBJ1-1; v_call: TRBV9; cdr3_aa: ASSPRDRLRDTEAF
j_call: TRBJ1-2; v_call: TRBV5-1; cdr3_aa: ASRFGGQLQTYGYT
j_call: TRBJ2-5; v_call: TRBV2; cdr3_aa: ASSEALDRAEETQY
j_call: TRBJ2-7; v_call: TRBV28; cdr3_aa: ASSHRWILSYEQY
j_call: TRBJ2-7; v_call: TRBV27; cdr3_aa: ASSLSAEIVWEQY
j_call: TRBJ1-4; v_call: TRBV5-6; cdr3_aa: ASSYRGANEKLF
j_call: TRBJ1-3; v_call: TRBV6-5; cdr3_aa: ASSLTGNPGNTIY
j_call: TRBJ1-2; v_call: TRBV6-5; cdr3_aa: ASGRSPNYGYT
j_call: TRBJ1-2; v_call: TRBV28; cdr3_aa: ASSSPGGGEGYT
j_call: TRBJ1-1; v_call: TRBV7-9; cdr3_aa: ASSLGLGAHTEAF
j_call: TRBJ2-2; v_call: TRBV7-3; cdr3_aa: ASSLRARTNTGELF
j_call: TRBJ1-4; v_call: TRBV7-6; cdr3_aa: ASSLPGTGPNEKLF
j_call: TRBJ1-1; v_call: TRBV28; cdr3_aa: ASSHPQGAGTEAF
j_call: TRBJ2-3; v_call: TRBV10-3; cdr3_aa: AISRTGDSTDTQY
j_call: TRBJ1-4; v_call: TRBV7-2; cdr3_aa: ASSLQGEKLF
j_call: TRBJ1-1; v_call: TRBV27; cdr3_aa: ASRWTGKTEAF
j_call: TRBJ2-7; v_call: TRBV27; cdr3_aa: ASSSKHYEQY
j_call: TRBJ2-7; v_call: TRBV6-1; cdr3_aa: ASSEPRTTKSYEQY
j_call: TRBJ1-5; v_call: TRBV19; cdr3_aa: ASSAGYQPQH
j_call: TRBJ2-1; v_call: TRBV2; cdr3_aa: ASSDGSRISDEQF
j_call: TRBJ2-5; v_call: TRBV5-1; cdr3_aa: ASSLDLREAQETQY
j_call: TRBJ1-2; v_call: TRBV7-2; cdr3_aa: ASTGTGGRRYGYT
j_call: TRBJ2-1; v_call: TRBV7-3; cdr3_aa: ASSWGGREQF
j_call: TRBJ2-5; v_call: TRBV9; cdr3_aa: ASSVEGRGGGETQY
j_call: TRBJ2-7; v_call: TRBV7-9; cdr3_aa: ASSFGQGAQEQY
j_call: TRBJ1-3; v_call: TRBV15; cdr3_aa: ATSRDIGGASGNTIY
j_call: TRBJ1-5; v_call: TRBV12-5; cdr3_aa: ARPIVSGGSIDNQPQH
j_call: TRBJ2-3; v_call: TRBV21-1; cdr3_aa: ASSKGGRLSTDTQY
j_call: TRBJ2-3; v_call: TRBV30; cdr3_aa: AWSPLDTQY
j_call: TRBJ2-7; v_call: TRBV29-1; cdr3_aa: SVAGTVLLEQY